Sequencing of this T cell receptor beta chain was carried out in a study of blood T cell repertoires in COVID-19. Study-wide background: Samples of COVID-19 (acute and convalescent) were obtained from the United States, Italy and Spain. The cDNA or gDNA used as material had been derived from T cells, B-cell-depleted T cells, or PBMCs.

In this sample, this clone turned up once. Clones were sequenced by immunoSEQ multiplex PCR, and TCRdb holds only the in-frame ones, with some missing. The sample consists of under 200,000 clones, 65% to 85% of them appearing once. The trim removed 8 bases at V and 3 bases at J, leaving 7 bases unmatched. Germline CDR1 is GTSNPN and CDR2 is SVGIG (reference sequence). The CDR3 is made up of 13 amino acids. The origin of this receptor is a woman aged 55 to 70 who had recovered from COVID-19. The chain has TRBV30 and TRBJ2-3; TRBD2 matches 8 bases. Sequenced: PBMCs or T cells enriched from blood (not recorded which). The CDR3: CALGGLGTDTQYF. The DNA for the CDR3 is TGTGCCCTCGGGGGACTAGGAACAGATACGCAGTATTTT.